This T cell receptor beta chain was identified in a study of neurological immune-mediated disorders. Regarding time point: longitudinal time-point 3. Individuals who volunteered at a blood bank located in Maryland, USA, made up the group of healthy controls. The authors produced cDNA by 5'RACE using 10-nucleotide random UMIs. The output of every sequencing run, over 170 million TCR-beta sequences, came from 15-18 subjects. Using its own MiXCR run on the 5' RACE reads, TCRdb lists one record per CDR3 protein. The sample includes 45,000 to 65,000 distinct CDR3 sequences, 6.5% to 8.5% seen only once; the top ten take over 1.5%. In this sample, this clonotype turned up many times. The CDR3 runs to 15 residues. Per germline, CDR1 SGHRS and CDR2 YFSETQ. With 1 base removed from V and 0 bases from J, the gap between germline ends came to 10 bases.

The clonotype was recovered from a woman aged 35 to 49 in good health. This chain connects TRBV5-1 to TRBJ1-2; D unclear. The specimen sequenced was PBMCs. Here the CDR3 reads CASSLTHWANYGYTF. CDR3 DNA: TGCGCCAGCAGCTTGACACATTGGGCTAACTATGGCTACACCTTC. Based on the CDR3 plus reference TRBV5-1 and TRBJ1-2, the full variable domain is KAGVTQTPRYLIKTRGQQVTLSCSPISGHRSVSWYQQTPGQGLQFLFEYFSETQRNKGNFPGRFSGRQFSNSRSEMNVSTLELGDSALYLCASSLTHWANYGYTFGSGTRLTVV.